A selection of T cell receptor beta chains follows, all from one sample in a study of cytomegalovirus exposure and HLA in healthy donors. The protocol was immunoSEQ multiplex PCR, while the TCRdb copy is restricted to in-frame clones and leaves out a portion. The sample has over 150,000 clones; 80% to 90% are singletons. The specimen sequenced was PBMCs. The receptors originated from a young woman in good health and CMV-seronegative. The CDR3 runs from the conserved cysteine through the conserved F or W. A D gene is named only where the DNA matches it firmly. Only some rows state a clone size, as once, few, many or a class for expanded clones.

TRBV6-5	.	TRBD1	TRBJ1-2	CASMDRAGYGYTF	TGTGCCAGCATGGACAGGGCCGGGTATGGCTACACCTTC
TRBV29-1	.	.	TRBJ2-7	CSVELKGKHEQYF	TGCAGCGTTGAATTAAAGGGGAAACACGAGCAGTACTTC
TRBV2	.	.	TRBJ1-5	CASAWAGLQHF	TGTGCCAGCGCCTGGGCGGGGCTACAGCATTTT
TRBV13	.	.	TRBJ1-5	CASRPGTSNGQPQHF	TGTGCCAGCAGGCCCGGGACAAGTAACGGTCAGCCCCAGCATTTT
TRBV7-9	.	TRBD1	TRBJ1-2	CASSLLRGTAPNYGYTF	TGTGCCAGCAGTCTACTTAGAGGGACAGCACCAAACTATGGCTACACCTTC
TRBV19	.	TRBD1	TRBJ1-5	CASHRTGKGDSNQPQHF	TGTGCCAGTCATAGGACAGGCAAGGGGGATTCCAATCAGCCCCAGCATTTT
TRBV4-1	.	TRBD1	TRBJ1-2	CASSQDLLLGTGWGYTF	TGCGCCAGCAGCCAAGATCTGCTCTTGGGGACAGGGTGGGGCTACACCTTC
TRBV19	.	TRBD1	TRBJ1-5	CASSMGTGSQPQHF	TGTGCCAGTAGTATGGGGACAGGGTCTCAGCCCCAGCATTTT
TRBV9	.	.	TRBJ1-4	CASSAVGGNEKLFF	TGTGCCAGCAGCGCCGTTGGGGGCAATGAAAAACTGTTTTTT
TRBV19	.	TRBD1	TRBJ1-5	CASSRTGGAYSNQPQHF	TGTGCCAGTAGTCGGACAGGGGGCGCTTACAGCAATCAGCCCCAGCATTTT
TRBV5-1	.	.	TRBJ2-5	CASSSQGEETQYF	TGCGCCAGCAGCTCGCAGGGTGAAGAGACCCAGTACTTC
TRBV6-1	few	TRBD1	TRBJ2-1	CASSEALGQGYNEQFF	TGTGCCAGCAGTGAAGCCCTGGGACAGGGATACAATGAGCAGTTCTTC
TRBV9	.	TRBD2	TRBJ2-1	CASRGSGSSYNEQFF	TGTGCCAGCAGAGGTAGCGGGAGCTCCTACAATGAGCAGTTCTTC
TRBV29-1	.	TRBD2	TRBJ2-2	CQSSGTGNTGELFF	TGCCAGAGTAGCGGGACGGGGAACACCGGGGAGCTGTTTTTT
TRBV27	.	.	TRBJ2-1	CASSPTVNEQFF	TGTGCCAGCAGCCCGACAGTCAATGAGCAGTTCTTC
TRBV7-9	.	.	TRBJ1-4	CASSFNPRQTNEKLFF	TGTGCCAGCAGCTTTAACCCGCGGCAGACTAATGAAAAACTGTTTTTT
TRBV19	.	.	TRBJ2-2	CASRSKGRGTNTGELFF	TGTGCCAGCCGATCGAAAGGGCGGGGAACGAACACCGGGGAGCTGTTTTTT
TRBV5-4	.	TRBD2	TRBJ2-1	CASSSSGSRINEQFF	TGTGCCAGCAGCTCTAGCGGGAGTCGGATCAATGAGCAGTTCTTC
TRBV10-2	.	.	TRBJ1-4	CASSEGGTITEKLFF	TGCGCCAGCAGTGAGGGAGGGACTATTACTGAAAAACTGTTTTTT
TRBV11-2	.	.	TRBJ1-1	CASSAPGLDTEAFF	TGTGCCAGCAGCGCTCCGGGACTGGACACTGAAGCTTTCTTT
TRBV2	.	.	TRBJ2-1	CASSDFGLVNEQFF	TGTGCCAGCAGTGACTTTGGTCTAGTCAATGAGCAGTTCTTC
TRBV4-1	few	.	TRBJ2-1	CASSQDVHGVLYNEQFF	TGCGCCAGCAGCCAAGACGTCCACGGGGTTTTATACAATGAGCAGTTCTTC
TRBV6-1	.	.	TRBJ2-7	CASRRTDLREQYF	TGTGCCAGCAGGCGGACAGATCTGCGGGAGCAGTACTTC
TRBV7-9	.	.	TRBJ2-3	CASSPVPDTQYF	TGTGCCAGCAGCCCTGTTCCAGATACGCAGTATTTT
TRBV9	.	TRBD1	TRBJ1-2	CASSVVVGQGTYYGYTF	TGTGCCAGCAGCGTAGTCGTAGGACAGGGGACGTACTATGGCTACACCTTC
TRBV10-3	.	TRBD1	TRBJ1-2	CANAPGQGPLGYTF	TGTGCCAACGCCCCGGGACAGGGACCCTTAGGCTACACCTTC
TRBV28	.	.	TRBJ1-3	CASQLPSWTGTGNTIYF	TGTGCCAGCCAACTTCCCTCTTGGACGGGGACTGGAAACACCATATATTTT
TRBV29-1	.	.	TRBJ2-1	CSVALTSYNEQFF	TGCAGCGTTGCTCTTACATCCTACAATGAGCAGTTCTTC
TRBV6-1	.	TRBD1	TRBJ1-1	CASSRGVNTEAFF	TGTGCCAGCAGCAGGGGGGTGAACACTGAAGCTTTCTTT
TRBV7-3	.	.	TRBJ2-2	CASSFPFTGELFF	TGTGCCAGCAGCTTCCCATTCACCGGGGAGCTGTTTTTT
TRBV15	.	.	TRBJ1-4	CATSRDLGGVEKLFF	TGTGCCACCAGCAGAGATCTCGGCGGGGTGGAAAAACTGTTTTTT
TRBV10-2	.	.	TRBJ2-5	CASSDLPRVGETQYF	TGCGCCAGCAGTGACCTCCCCAGGGTGGGAGAGACCCAGTACTTC
TRBV5-1	once	.	TRBJ2-5	CASRDGAQETQYF	TGCGCCAGCAGAGATGGGGCACAAGAGACCCAGTACTTC
TRBV5-1	few	TRBD1	TRBJ1-2	CASSLLSGQGRIGYTF	TGCGCCAGCAGCTTGTTATCGGGACAGGGGAGGATCGGCTACACCTTC
TRBV5-1	few	.	TRBJ1-4	CASSLWSRADEKLFF	TGCGCCAGCAGCTTGTGGAGCAGGGCTGATGAAAAACTGTTTTTT